These 3 T cell receptor beta chains were sequenced from one sample in a study of shared clonotypes between healthy human individuals. Profiling relied on immunoSEQ multiplex PCR, and the TCRdb table lists in-frame clones only, not all of them. This sample has about 1,500,000 clones, with 96% found just once. Specimen: naive CD4+ T cells sorted from blood. This sample's subset: CD45RA+ positively selected. The receptors were gathered from a young man in good health.

The chain joins TRBV6-1 to TRBJ1-1; D is undetermined. The CDR3 sequence is 14 residues long. Per the germline V gene, CDR1 is MNHNS and CDR2 is SASEGT. Deletions cut 7 bases from V and 2 bases from J, with 14 bases between. The CDR3 spells CASMVSAINTEAFF. The DNA of the CDR3 is TGTGCCAGCATGGTCTCCGCTATCAACACTGAAGCTTTCTTT.

The chain has TRBV10-3 and TRBJ2-7; 8 positions agree with TRBD2. Germline V CDR1 and CDR2: ENHRY, SYGVKD. V lost 0 bases, J lost 2 bases, and 9 bases stayed unmatched. CDR3 length: 17 residues. For the CDR3, the DNA is TGTGCCATCAGTGAGTCGGCGGTACTAGCGGATGCCTACGAGCAGTACTTC. Amino acids: CAISESAVLADAYEQYF.

The V and J genes are TRBV5-1 and TRBJ2-7, with 14 bases matching TRBD2. The CDR3 loop spans 19 amino acids. CDR1 is SGHRS, CDR2 YFSETQ, per germline. The junction had 9 bases not matched to a gene; V was cut back by 1 base and J by 0 bases. The CDR3 sequence: CASSLPTPGLAGDSYEQYF. The CDR3 coding sequence is TGCGCCAGCAGCTTGCCGACACCGGGACTAGCGGGAGACTCCTACGAGCAGTACTTC.